This TCR beta chain comes out of a study of T cells in Graves' hyperthyroidism and ophthalmopathy. Study results and limitations: A 13 V-J signature model discriminated ophthalmopathy versus stable hyperthyroidism. Most expanded thyroid clonotypes above 0.001 also appeared in blood.

Germline CDR1 SGHDT, CDR2 YYEEEE. V was pared by 2 bases and J by 0 bases, with 11 bases between. This CDR3 is built from 15 residues. Regions amplified from RNA transcripts were the TCR beta CDR3 regions. Initially, a first-round RT-PCR of the TCR CDR3 employed the HTBI primer set. TCRdb fed the multiplex PCR reads into MiXCR, producing one record per CDR3 protein. The top ten clones hold over 15% of a sample with about 720,000 distinct CDR3 sequences, about 17% of them seen once. This clonotype was observed a handful of times. Its target is unknown. This chain joins TRBV5-6 and TRBJ1-1; the D is unclear. Sequenced sample: blood. The sequence came from a woman in her fifties or sixties with Graves' hyperthyroidism that later progressed to Graves' ophthalmopathy. CDR3 nucleotides: TGTGCCAGCAGCTTAAGTAGTGGGGTGAACACTGAAGCTTTCTTT. Its protein is CASSLSSGVNTEAFF.